Presented here are 6 T cell receptor beta chains from one specimen sequenced in a study of shared clonotypes between healthy human individuals (dated by TCRdb to about 2020). Library creation used the immunoSEQ multiplex PCR assay. TCRdb's version of the immuneACCESS table is confined to in-frame rearrangements and falls short of the full clone set. An unresolved V gene accounts for under half of the shortfall where checked; the remainder is of unknown origin. The sample includes fewer than 1.6 million clones, with around 98.5% observed a single time. Clones ranked in the top ten supply over 0.3% of the sample. The specimen sequenced was naive CD4+ T cells sorted from blood. Taken with the paper, the label for cell subset or site translates to: CD45RA+ positively selected. Receptors originate from a man aged 25 to 40 in good health.

This chain joins TRBV6-5 and TRBJ2-3, with 8 positions matching TRBD2. This CDR3 has 15 amino acids. The ends lost 6 bases at V and 2 bases at J; junction bases unmatched: 7. Germline lookup yields CDR1 MNHEY and CDR2 SVGAGI. The CDR3 DNA follows: TGTGCCAGCAGATCAACGGGAGGGCCCACAGATACGCAGTATTTT. The encoded protein is CASRSTGGPTDTQYF.

The chain combines TRBV7-2 with TRBJ1-1; TRBD1 is a possible D gene (6 bases). V lost 1 base, J lost 8 bases, and 11 bases lay in between. The CDR3 is 13 amino acids. CDR1 SGHTA and CDR2 FQGNSA come from the germline V gene. The CDR3 here is CASSLVGGGEAFF. The CDR3 nucleotides are TGTGCCAGCAGCTTAGTCGGAGGGGGAGAAGCTTTCTTT.

This chain uses TRBV7-9 with TRBJ1-5, with D perhaps TRBD1 (6 bases). Germline loops: CDR1 SEHNR, CDR2 FQNEAQ (reference sequence). This CDR3 has 13 residues. Trimming took off 5 bases at V and 6 bases at J, with 11 bases between the two ends. The CDR3 bases are TGTGCCAGCAGCCACAGGGACACTCAGCCCCAGCATTTT. It specifies CASSHRDTQPQHF.

The chain uses TRBV2 and TRBJ2-7; D remains ambiguous. V lost 5 bases and J 4 bases, leaving 9 bases between the germline ends. The CDR3 extends over 12 amino acids. The V gene's germline CDR1 is SNHLY and CDR2 FYNNEI. The CDR3 nucleotides read TGTGCCAGCAGTTCGGCCAATTACGAGCAGTACTTC. Translating it yields CASSSANYEQYF. The whole variable domain, remainder taken from reference TRBV2 and TRBJ2-7, is EPEVTQTPSHQVTQMGQEVILRCVPISNHLYFYWYRQILGQKVEFLVSFYNNEISEKSEIFDDQFSVERPDGSNFTLKIRSTKLEDSAMYFCASSSANYEQYFGPGTRLTVT.

This clone was observed once. The chain employs TRBV10-1 and TRBJ1-2, with 8 bases that match TRBD1. Germline values: CDR1 WNHNN, CDR2 SYGVQD (reference sequence). The CDR3 covers 16 residues. The V gene end was trimmed by 5 bases and the J gene end by 4 bases; junction bases not matched to a gene: 12. CDR3 nucleotide sequence: TGCGCCAGCAGTTCGTCACCGGGACAGGACTTCTATGGCTACACCTTC. Its protein product is CASSSSPGQDFYGYTF.

J is TRBJ2-5 and V is TRBV28; 7 positions agree with TRBD2. The CDR3 has 14 residues. Per the germline V gene, CDR1 is MDHEN and CDR2 is SYDVKM. V lost 2 bases to trimming and J lost 5 bases; unmatched junction nucleotides: 5. In nucleotides, the CDR3 is TGTGCCAGCAGTTTAAGGGGAGGGCCGGAGACCCAGTACTTC. Residues: CASSLRGGPETQYF.